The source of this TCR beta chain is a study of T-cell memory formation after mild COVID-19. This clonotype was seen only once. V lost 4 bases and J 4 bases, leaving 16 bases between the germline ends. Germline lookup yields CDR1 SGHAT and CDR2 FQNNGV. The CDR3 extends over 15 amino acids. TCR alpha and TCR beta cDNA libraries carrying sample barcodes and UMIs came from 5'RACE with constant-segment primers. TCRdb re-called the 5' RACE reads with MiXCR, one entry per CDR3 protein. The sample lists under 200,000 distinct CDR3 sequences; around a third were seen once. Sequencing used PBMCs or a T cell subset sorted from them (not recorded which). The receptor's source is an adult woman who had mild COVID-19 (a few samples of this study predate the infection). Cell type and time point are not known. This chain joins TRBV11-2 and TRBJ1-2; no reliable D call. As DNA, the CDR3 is TGTGCCAGCAGCTCAAGCCACGGACGGGGCTATGGCTACACCTTC. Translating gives CASSSSHGRGYGYTF.